Below, 7 T cell receptor beta chains from the same sample are listed, as sequenced in a study of T cells in Graves' hyperthyroidism and ophthalmopathy. RNA transcripts were the template for amplifying TCR beta CDR3 regions. An initial round of RT-PCR targeting the TCR CDR3 relied on the HTBI primer set. TCRdb reprocessed the multiplex PCR reads via MiXCR and lists one record per CDR3 protein. This table has fewer than 500,000 distinct CDR3 sequences, roughly 15% appearing once. Sequencing was performed on blood. These receptors were collected from a woman younger than 45 with Graves' ophthalmopathy.

This clonotype was observed a handful of times. V usage is TRBV27 and J usage is TRBJ1-5; unclear D gene. The CDR3 has 9 residues. Germline-derived CDR1 and CDR2 are MNHEY and SMNVEV (reference sequence). The chain's CDR3 is CSRDQPQHF. The CDR3 DNA sequence: TGTTCGAGGGATCAGCCCCAGCATTTT.

V usage is TRBV7-8 and J usage is TRBJ1-2, with D perhaps matching TRBD1 (5 bases). V lost 1 base to trimming and J lost 0 bases, with 12 bases between them. Germline V gives CDR1 SGHVS, CDR2 FQNEAQ. The CDR3 runs to 16 residues. This CDR3 reads CASSLDWTLANYGYTF. CDR3 in DNA: TGTGCCAGCAGCTTAGACTGGACACTAGCTAACTATGGCTACACCTTC. Variable domain in full (rest from reference TRBV7-8 and TRBJ1-2): GAGVSQSPRYKVAKRGQDVALRCDPISGHVSLFWYQQALGQGPEFLTYFQNEAQLDKSGLPSDRFFAERPEGSVSTLKIQRTQQEDSAVYLCASSLDWTLANYGYTFGSGTRLTVV.

The chain links TRBV6-2 or TRBV6-3 to TRBJ2-3; 7 nucleotides agree with TRBD2. The germline CDR1 and CDR2 sequences are MNHEY and SVGEGT. V dropped 3 bases and J dropped 8; count of bases not matched to a gene: 8. The length of the CDR3 is 14 residues. The CDR3 protein is CASSYSASGSTQYF. The CDR3 DNA follows: TGTGCCAGCAGTTATTCTGCTAGCGGTTCTACGCAGTATTTT.

This clonotype appeared many times. The chain carries TRBV3-1 and TRBJ2-5; tentatively, D is TRBD1 (6 bases). The germline V gene has CDR1 LGHDT and CDR2 YNNKEL (reference sequence). The CDR3 has 15 amino acids. Trimming removed 0 bases at V and 1 base at J, with 9 bases between. CDR3 sequence: CASSQEGASQETQYF. For the CDR3, the DNA is TGTGCCAGCAGCCAAGAGGGGGCTTCCCAAGAGACCCAGTACTTC.

This clonotype appeared many times. The V call is TRBV28, the J call TRBJ2-3, with 10 bases fitting TRBD2. The CDR3 is 17 residues long. Germline CDR1 MDHEN, CDR2 SYDVKM. V was clipped by 6 bases and J by 5 bases; unmatched bases: 14. CDR3 in DNA: TGTGCCAGCAGGGGACCGGTCGAGCGGGGGGGAGGAGATACGCAGTATTTT. Translated, it gives CASRGPVERGGGDTQYF.

This clonotype showed up many times. J is TRBJ2-1 and V is TRBV7-2; D unclear. CDR3 length equals 14 residues. Trimming removed 3 bases at V and 6 bases at J, with 12 bases between. CDR1 and CDR2 (germline): SGHTA, FQGNSA. The CDR3 loop reads CASSFALVGNEQFF. The CDR3 coding sequence is TGTGCCAGCAGCTTTGCCCTGGTCGGCAATGAGCAGTTCTTC.

This clonotype was seen a few times. This sequence joins TRBV5-5 and TRBJ2-2, with 14 bases aligning to TRBD2. Losses at the gene ends were 0 bases for V and 9 bases for J; bases not matched to a gene: 10. CDR3 length: 18 residues. Germline V CDR1 and CDR2: SGHKS, YYEKEE (reference sequence). CDR3: CASSLGPGLAGGFRELFF. The CDR3 coding sequence is TGTGCCAGCAGCTTGGGTCCCGGACTAGCGGGGGGCTTCAGGGAGCTGTTTTTT.